This is a list of T cell receptor beta chains from one sample in a study of PD-1 blockade in classical Hodgkin lymphoma. Clones were read by immunoSEQ multiplex PCR, and TCRdb kept only the in-frame ones, dropping some. The sample lists over 20,000 clones; approximately 80% were seen once. The input for sequencing was peripheral blood mononuclear cells (PBMCs), taken before the fourth cycle of nivolumab. The source of these receptors is a human donor with classical Hodgkin lymphoma. The CDR3 runs from the conserved cysteine through the conserved F or W. D genes are given only for firm matches. The size field is filled for only some rows; it gives once, few, many or a size class.

>TRBJ2-5|TRBV5-4|NA|NA
CASSFTLQETQYF
TGTGCCAGCAGCTTCACACTCCAAGAGACCCAGTACTTC
>TRBJ1-2|TRBV28|NA|NA
CASSHIMGAGDYGYTF
TGTGCCAGCAGCCATATCATGGGGGCTGGAGACTATGGCTACACCTTC
>TRBJ2-3|TRBV9|NA|few
CASSVAGRSTDTQYF
TGTGCCAGCAGCGTAGCGGGGAGAAGCACAGATACGCAGTATTTT
>TRBJ2-7|TRBV11-1|NA|NA
CASSPSRLPYEQYF
TGTGCCAGCAGCCCTAGCAGGCTGCCCTACGAGCAGTACTTC
>TRBJ1-2|TRBV4-3|TRBD1|once
CASSQVPLTGGYGYTF
TGCGCCAGCAGCCAAGTTCCTTTGACAGGGGGGTATGGCTACACCTTC
>TRBJ2-3|TRBV6-5|TRBD1|once
CASSSTGTGVYF
TGTGCCAGCAGCTCAACCGGGACAGGGGTGTATTTT
>TRBJ2-3|TRBV27|NA|once
CASSPSYPDTQYF
TGTGCCAGCAGTCCGTCGTACCCAGATACGCAGTATTTT
>TRBJ1-2|TRBV29-1|NA|NA
CSVGEGYGYTF
TGCAGCGTGGGGGAGGGCTATGGCTACACCTTC
>TRBJ1-2|TRBV28|NA|NA
CASRYGSGVGYGYTF
TGTGCCAGCAGATACGGCTCTGGCGTCGGCTATGGCTACACCTTC
>TRBJ2-2|TRBV5-5|NA|NA
CASLPVGGRTGELFF
TGTGCCAGCCTCCCCGTAGGGGGGAGAACCGGGGAGCTGTTTTTT
>TRBJ2-1|TRBV27|TRBD2|NA
CASSWFLAGRNEQFF
TGTGCCAGCAGTTGGTTTCTAGCGGGAAGAAATGAGCAGTTCTTC
>TRBJ2-7|TRBV18|TRBD1|NA
CASSFRTGRLTNEQYF
TGTGCCAGCTCATTTCGGACAGGGCGTCTAACAAACGAGCAGTACTTC
>TRBJ1-2|TRBV5-4|NA|NA
CASSFDISRYTF
TGTGCCAGCAGCTTTGACATTAGTCGCTACACCTTC
>TRBJ2-5|TRBV9|NA|NA
CASSVAEGTQYF
TGTGCCAGCAGCGTAGCTGAGGGGACCCAGTACTTC
>TRBJ2-5|TRBV7-8|NA|NA
CASSFGREGTQYF
TGTGCCAGCAGCTTTGGCAGGGAAGGGACCCAGTACTTC
>TRBJ1-1|TRBV4-1|NA|NA
CASSQGQGQNAEAFF
TGCGCCAGCAGCCAGGGTCAGGGGCAGAACGCTGAAGCTTTCTTT
>TRBJ1-1|TRBV18|NA|NA
CASSPNTDTEAFF
TGTGCCAGCTCACCAAACACCGACACTGAAGCTTTCTTT
>TRBJ1-6|TRBV19|NA|NA
CASSSVLSSSYNSPLHF
TGTGCCAGTAGTTCAGTCCTATCCAGCTCCTATAATTCACCCCTCCACTTT
>TRBJ1-1|TRBV5-6|NA|NA
CASSFTGNTEAFF
TGTGCCAGCAGCTTTACGGGGAACACTGAAGCTTTCTTT
>TRBJ2-5|TRBV5-8|TRBD2|NA
CASSPSGEGETQYF
TGTGCCAGCAGTCCGAGCGGGGAGGGTGAGACCCAGTACTTC
>TRBJ2-5|TRBV6-5|NA|once
CASSYLGGETQYF
TGTGCCAGCAGTTACCTTGGGGGGGAGACCCAGTACTTC
>TRBJ2-7|TRBV9|TRBD1|NA
CASSVGQGAFNEQYF
TGTGCCAGCAGCGTAGGGCAGGGGGCGTTCAACGAGCAGTACTTC
>TRBJ2-7|TRBV4-3|TRBD1|NA
CASSQGGQGVYEQYF
TGCGCCAGCAGCCAGGGGGGACAGGGGGTCTACGAGCAGTACTTC
>TRBJ2-1|TRBV7-3|NA|NA
CASSYQGSSYNEQFF
TGTGCCAGCAGCTACCAGGGGAGCTCCTACAATGAGCAGTTCTTC
>TRBJ2-6|TRBV7-3|NA|NA
CASSPHGPSRLSGANVLTF
TGTGCCAGCAGCCCCCATGGCCCCTCTAGACTCTCTGGGGCCAACGTCCTGACTTTC
>TRBJ1-5|TRBV2|NA|few
CASSEQGRRQPQHF
TGTGCCAGCAGTGAACAGGGGAGGAGGCAGCCCCAGCATTTT
>TRBJ2-1|TRBV4-2|TRBD2|NA
CASSQTSGSLDEQFF
TGTGCCAGCAGCCAGACTAGCGGGAGTCTGGATGAGCAGTTCTTC
>TRBJ2-3|TRBV30|NA|NA
CAWSVRTGLSTDTQYF
TGTGCCTGGAGTGTACGGACTGGACTAAGCACAGATACGCAGTATTTT
>TRBJ2-1|TRBV27|NA|few
CASSLESGHTDNEQFF
TGTGCCAGCAGTTTGGAATCGGGACACACAGACAATGAGCAGTTCTTC
>TRBJ2-2|TRBV11-2|NA|NA
CASSLGLAGELFF
TGTGCCAGCAGCTTAGGTCTAGCCGGGGAGCTGTTTTTT
>TRBJ2-1|TRBV6-4|TRBD2|few
CASSRREGDEQFF
TGTGCCAGCAGTAGGCGGGAGGGAGATGAGCAGTTCTTC
>TRBJ1-3|TRBV2|NA|NA
CASSERGSSGNTIYF
TGTGCCAGCAGTGAACGCGGGTCCTCTGGAAACACCATATATTTT
>TRBJ2-5|TRBV19|NA|NA
CASSIEGAGETQYF
TGTGCCAGTAGTATTGAGGGGGCGGGGGAGACCCAGTACTTC
>TRBJ2-7|TRBV5-4|TRBD2|NA
CASSPLAGVYEQYF
TGTGCCAGCAGCCCCTTAGCGGGAGTATATGAGCAGTACTTC
>TRBJ1-1|TRBV11-2|NA|NA
CASSLQGMSTEAFF
TGTGCCAGCAGCTTACAGGGGATGAGCACTGAAGCTTTCTTT
>TRBJ1-2|TRBV5-8|NA|NA
CASSLGYTF
TGTGCCAGCAGCCTGGGCTACACCTTC
>TRBJ1-2|TRBV2|NA|NA
CASSEGSYGYTF
TGTGCCAGCAGTGAAGGGTCCTATGGCTACACCTTC
>TRBJ2-3|TRBV28|NA|few
CASSFVMGTDTQYF
TGTGCCAGCAGTTTCGTGATGGGGACAGATACGCAGTATTTT
>TRBJ2-5|TRBV4-1|TRBD2|NA
CASSLSGTAGQETQYF
TGCGCCAGCAGCCTCAGCGGGACCGCAGGACAAGAGACCCAGTACTTC
>TRBJ2-1|TRBV13|NA|NA
CASSLVSSYNEQFF
TGTGCCAGCAGCTTAGTATCATCCTACAATGAGCAGTTCTTC
>TRBJ2-2|TRBV6-5|NA|NA
CASTRGTGELFF
TGTGCCAGCACCCGGGGTACCGGGGAGCTGTTTTTT
>TRBJ1-1|TRBV7-3|NA|NA
CASTQGPANTEAFF
TGTGCCAGCACCCAGGGCCCGGCGAACACTGAAGCTTTCTTT
>TRBJ1-4|TRBV7-9|TRBD1|NA
CASSTTGGRGTLNEKLFF
TGTGCCAGCAGCACGACAGGGGGAAGGGGGACTCTGAATGAAAAACTGTTTTTT
>TRBJ1-2|TRBV18|NA|few
CASSPTAADTGYTF
TGTGCCAGCTCACCAACGGCGGCCGATACTGGCTACACCTTC
>TRBJ1-6|TRBV18|NA|NA
CASSPPVSSYNSPLHF
TGTGCCAGCTCACCACCGGTTAGCTCCTATAATTCACCCCTCCACTTT
>TRBJ2-1|TRBV27|NA|few
CASSWNYNEQFF
TGTGCCAGCAGCTGGAACTACAATGAGCAGTTCTTC
>TRBJ2-7|TRBV2|NA|NA
CASSEAGGIQWEYF
TGTGCCAGCAGTGAAGCGGGGGGTATCCAATGGGAGTACTTC
>TRBJ2-7|TRBV29-1|NA|once
CSVVTGFEQYF
TGCAGCGTCGTTACAGGGTTCGAGCAGTACTTC
>TRBJ1-3|TRBV19|NA|NA
CASSASGNTIYF
TGTGCCAGTAGTGCATCTGGAAACACCATATATTTT
>TRBJ2-3|TRBV7-9|NA|NA
CASRYRVTDTQYF
TGTGCCAGCAGATACAGGGTCACAGATACGCAGTATTTT
>TRBJ2-3|TRBV29-1|TRBD2|once
CSFLAGGVADTQYF
TGCAGCTTCTTAGCGGGAGGGGTGGCAGATACGCAGTATTTT
>TRBJ2-4|TRBV6-5|TRBD1|NA
CASSYRQGADIQYF
TGTGCCAGCAGTTATAGACAGGGGGCAGACATTCAGTACTTC
>TRBJ2-1|TRBV27|NA|NA
CATQGGIYNEQFF
TGTGCCACCCAGGGGGGGATATACAATGAGCAGTTCTTC
>TRBJ1-3|TRBV6-1|NA|NA
CASSEQGGNTIYF
TGTGCCAGCAGTGAACAGGGTGGAAACACCATATATTTT
>TRBJ2-3|TRBV7-9|NA|NA
CASRGQGDTQYF
TGTGCCAGCAGGGGGCAGGGAGATACGCAGTATTTT